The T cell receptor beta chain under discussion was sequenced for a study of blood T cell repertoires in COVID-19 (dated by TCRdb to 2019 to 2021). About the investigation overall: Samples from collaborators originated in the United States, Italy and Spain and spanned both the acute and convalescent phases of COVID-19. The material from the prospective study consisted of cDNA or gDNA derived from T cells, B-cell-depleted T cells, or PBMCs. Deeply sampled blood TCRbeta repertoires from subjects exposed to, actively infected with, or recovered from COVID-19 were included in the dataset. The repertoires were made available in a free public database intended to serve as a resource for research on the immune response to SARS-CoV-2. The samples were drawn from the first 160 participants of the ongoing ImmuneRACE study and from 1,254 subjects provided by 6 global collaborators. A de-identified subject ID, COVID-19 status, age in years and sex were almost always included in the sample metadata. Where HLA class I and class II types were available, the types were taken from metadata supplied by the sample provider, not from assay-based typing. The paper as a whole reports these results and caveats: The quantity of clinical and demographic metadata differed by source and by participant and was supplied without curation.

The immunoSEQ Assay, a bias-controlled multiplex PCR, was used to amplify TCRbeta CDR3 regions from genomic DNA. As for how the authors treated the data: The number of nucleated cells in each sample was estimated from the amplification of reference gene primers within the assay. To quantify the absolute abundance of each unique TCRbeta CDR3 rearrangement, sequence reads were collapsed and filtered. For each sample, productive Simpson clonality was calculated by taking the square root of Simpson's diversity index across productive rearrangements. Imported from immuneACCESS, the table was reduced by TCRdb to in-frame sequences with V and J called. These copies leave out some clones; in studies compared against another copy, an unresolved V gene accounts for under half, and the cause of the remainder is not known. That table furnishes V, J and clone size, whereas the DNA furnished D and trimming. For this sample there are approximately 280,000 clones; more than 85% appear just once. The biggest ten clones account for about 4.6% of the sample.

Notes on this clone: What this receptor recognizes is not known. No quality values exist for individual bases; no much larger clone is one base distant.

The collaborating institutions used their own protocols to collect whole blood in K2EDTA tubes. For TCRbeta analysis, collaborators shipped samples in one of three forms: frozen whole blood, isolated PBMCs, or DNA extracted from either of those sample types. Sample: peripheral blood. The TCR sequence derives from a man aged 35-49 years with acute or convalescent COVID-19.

The CDR3 is CASSFNRGRALVSNSPLHF. The sequence in DNA is TGTGCCAGCAGCTTCAACAGGGGGCGAGCCTTGGTTTCTAATTCACCCCTCCACTTT. The chain links TRBV2 with TRBJ1-6; TRBD1 fits 9 bases in the junction. V ends up 6 bases short and J 6 bases short, with an unmatched junction base count of 18. Counted from cysteine to phenylalanine, this CDR3 has 19 amino acids. The entry retains the CDR3 DNA only, 57 bases that are in frame from base 1. As encoded in the germline V gene, CDR1 is SNHLY while CDR2 is FYNNEI.